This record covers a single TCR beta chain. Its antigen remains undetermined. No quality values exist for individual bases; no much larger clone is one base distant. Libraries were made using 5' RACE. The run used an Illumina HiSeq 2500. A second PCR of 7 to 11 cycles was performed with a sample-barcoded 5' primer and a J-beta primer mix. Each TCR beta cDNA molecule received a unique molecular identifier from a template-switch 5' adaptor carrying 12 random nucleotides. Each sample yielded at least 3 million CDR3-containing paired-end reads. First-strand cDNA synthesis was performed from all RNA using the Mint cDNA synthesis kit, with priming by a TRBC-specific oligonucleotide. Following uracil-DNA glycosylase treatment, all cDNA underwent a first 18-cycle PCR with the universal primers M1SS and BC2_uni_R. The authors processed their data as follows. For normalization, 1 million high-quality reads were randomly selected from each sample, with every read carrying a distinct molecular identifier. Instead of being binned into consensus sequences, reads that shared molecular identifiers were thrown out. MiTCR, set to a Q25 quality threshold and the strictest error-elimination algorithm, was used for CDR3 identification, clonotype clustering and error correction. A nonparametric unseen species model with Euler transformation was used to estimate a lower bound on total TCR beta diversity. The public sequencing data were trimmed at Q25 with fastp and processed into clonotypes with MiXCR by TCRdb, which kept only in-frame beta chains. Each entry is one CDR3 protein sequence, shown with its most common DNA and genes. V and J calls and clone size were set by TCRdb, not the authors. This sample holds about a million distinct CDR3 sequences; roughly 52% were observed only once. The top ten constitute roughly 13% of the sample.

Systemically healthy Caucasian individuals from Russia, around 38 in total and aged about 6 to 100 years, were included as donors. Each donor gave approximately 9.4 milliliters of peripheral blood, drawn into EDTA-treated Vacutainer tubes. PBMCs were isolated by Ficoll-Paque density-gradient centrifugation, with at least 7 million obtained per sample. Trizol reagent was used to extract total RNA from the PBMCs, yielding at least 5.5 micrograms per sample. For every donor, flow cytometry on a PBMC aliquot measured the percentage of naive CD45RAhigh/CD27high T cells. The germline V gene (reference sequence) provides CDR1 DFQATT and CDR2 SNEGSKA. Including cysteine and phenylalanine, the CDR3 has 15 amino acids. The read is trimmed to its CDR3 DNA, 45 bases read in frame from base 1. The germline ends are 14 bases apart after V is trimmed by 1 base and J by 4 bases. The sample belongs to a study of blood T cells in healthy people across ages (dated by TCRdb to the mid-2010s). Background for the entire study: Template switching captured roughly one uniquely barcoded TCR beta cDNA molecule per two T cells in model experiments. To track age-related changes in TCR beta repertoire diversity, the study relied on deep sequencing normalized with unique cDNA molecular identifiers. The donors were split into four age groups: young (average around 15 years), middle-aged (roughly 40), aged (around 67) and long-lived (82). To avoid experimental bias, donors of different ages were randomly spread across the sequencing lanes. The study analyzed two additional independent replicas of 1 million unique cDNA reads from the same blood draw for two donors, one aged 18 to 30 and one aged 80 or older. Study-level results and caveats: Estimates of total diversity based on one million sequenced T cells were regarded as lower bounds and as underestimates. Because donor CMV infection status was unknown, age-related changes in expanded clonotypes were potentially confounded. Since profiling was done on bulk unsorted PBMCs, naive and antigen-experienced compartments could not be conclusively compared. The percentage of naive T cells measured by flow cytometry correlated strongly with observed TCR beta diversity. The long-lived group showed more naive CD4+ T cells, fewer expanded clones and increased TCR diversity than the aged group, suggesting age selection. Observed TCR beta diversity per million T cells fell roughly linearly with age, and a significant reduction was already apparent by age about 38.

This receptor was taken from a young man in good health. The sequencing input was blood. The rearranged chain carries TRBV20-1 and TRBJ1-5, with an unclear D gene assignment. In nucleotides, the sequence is TGCAGTGCTAGAGGGGTGCTGGGGAGGAATCAGCCCCAGCATTTT. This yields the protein CSARGVLGRNQPQHF.